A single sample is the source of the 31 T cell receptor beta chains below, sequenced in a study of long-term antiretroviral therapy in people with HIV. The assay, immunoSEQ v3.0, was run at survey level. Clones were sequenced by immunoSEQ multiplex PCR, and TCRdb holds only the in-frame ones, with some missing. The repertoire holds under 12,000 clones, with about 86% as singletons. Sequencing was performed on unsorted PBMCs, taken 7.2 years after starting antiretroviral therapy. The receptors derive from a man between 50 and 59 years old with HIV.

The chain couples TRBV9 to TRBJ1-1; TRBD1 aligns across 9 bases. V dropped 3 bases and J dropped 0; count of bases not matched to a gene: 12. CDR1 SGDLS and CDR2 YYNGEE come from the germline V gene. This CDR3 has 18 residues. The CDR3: CASSAPGQGSIMNTEAFF. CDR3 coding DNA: TGTGCCAGCAGCGCGCCGGGACAGGGAAGTATCATGAACACTGAAGCTTTCTTT.

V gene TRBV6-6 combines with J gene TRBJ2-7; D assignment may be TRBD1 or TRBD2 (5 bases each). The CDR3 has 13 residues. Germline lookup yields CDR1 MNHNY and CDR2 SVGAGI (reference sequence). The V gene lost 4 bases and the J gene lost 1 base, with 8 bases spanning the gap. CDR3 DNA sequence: TGTGCCAGCAGTTTGGGGGAATCCTACGAGCAGTACTTC. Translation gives CASSLGESYEQYF.

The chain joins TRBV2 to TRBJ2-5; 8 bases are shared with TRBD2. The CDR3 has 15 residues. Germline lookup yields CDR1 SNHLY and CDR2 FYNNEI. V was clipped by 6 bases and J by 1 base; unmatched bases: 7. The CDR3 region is CASSAGTSSQETQYF. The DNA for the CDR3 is TGTGCCAGCAGCGCCGGGACTAGTTCCCAAGAGACCCAGTACTTC. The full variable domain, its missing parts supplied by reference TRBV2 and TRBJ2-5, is EPEVTQTPSHQVTQMGQEVILRCVPISNHLYFYWYRQILGQKVEFLVSFYNNEISEKSEIFDDQFSVERPDGSNFTLKIRSTKLEDSAMYFCASSAGTSSQETQYFGPGTRLLVL.

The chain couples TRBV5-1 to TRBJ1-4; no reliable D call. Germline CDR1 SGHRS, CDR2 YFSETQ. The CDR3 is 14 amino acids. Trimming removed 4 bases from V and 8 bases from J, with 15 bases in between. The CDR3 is CASSQGFGEEKLFF. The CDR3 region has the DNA TGCGCCAGCAGCCAAGGGTTCGGGGAGGAAAAACTGTTTTTT. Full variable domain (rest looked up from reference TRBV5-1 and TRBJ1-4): KAGVTQTPRYLIKTRGQQVTLSCSPISGHRSVSWYQQTPGQGLQFLFEYFSETQRNKGNFPGRFSGRQFSNSRSEMNVSTLELGDSALYLCASSQGFGEEKLFFGSGTQLSVL.

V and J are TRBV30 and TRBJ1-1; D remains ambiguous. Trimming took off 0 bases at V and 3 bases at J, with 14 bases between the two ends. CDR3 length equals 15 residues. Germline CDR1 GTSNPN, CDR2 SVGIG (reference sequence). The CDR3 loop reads CAWSVMMGMDTEAFF. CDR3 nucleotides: TGTGCCTGGAGTGTAATGATGGGGATGGACACTGAAGCTTTCTTT.

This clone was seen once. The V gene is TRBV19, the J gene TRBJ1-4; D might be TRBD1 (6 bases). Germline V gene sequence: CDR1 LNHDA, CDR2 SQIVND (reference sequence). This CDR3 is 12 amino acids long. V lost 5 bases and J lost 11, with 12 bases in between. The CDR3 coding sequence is TGTGCCAGTAGTCAATCAGGGGATAAACTGTTTTTT. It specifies CASSQSGDKLFF.

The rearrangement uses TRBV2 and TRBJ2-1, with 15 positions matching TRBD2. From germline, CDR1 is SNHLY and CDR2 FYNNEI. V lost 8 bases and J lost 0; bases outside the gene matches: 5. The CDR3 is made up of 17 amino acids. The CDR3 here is CASQGLAGGRSYNEQFF. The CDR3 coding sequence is TGTGCCAGCCAGGGACTAGCGGGGGGACGCTCCTACAATGAGCAGTTCTTC.

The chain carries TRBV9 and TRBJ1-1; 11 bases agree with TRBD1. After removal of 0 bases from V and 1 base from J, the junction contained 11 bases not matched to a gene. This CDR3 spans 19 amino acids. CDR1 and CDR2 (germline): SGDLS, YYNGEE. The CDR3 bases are TGTGCCAGCAGCGTAGTAGGACAGGGGGCTTCGGACGAGAACACTGAAGCTTTCTTT. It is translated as CASSVVGQGASDENTEAFF. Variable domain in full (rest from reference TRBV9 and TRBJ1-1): DSGVTQTPKHLITATGQRVTLRCSPRSGDLSVYWYQQSLDQGLQFLIQYYNGEERAKGNILERFSAQQFPDLHSELNLSSLELGDSALYFCASSVVGQGASDENTEAFFGQGTRLTVV.

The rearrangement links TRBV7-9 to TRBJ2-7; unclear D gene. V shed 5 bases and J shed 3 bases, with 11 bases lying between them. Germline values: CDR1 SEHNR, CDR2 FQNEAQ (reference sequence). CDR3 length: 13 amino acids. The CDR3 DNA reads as TGTGCCAGCAGCCCCGGTGGAGACTACGAGCAGTACTTC. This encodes CASSPGGDYEQYF.

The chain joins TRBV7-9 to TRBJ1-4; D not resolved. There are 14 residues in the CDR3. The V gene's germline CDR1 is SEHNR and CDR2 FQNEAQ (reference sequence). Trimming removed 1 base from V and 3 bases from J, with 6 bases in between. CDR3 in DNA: TGTGCCAGCAGCTTAGGGCGGGCTAATGAAAAACTGTTTTTT. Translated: CASSLGRANEKLFF.

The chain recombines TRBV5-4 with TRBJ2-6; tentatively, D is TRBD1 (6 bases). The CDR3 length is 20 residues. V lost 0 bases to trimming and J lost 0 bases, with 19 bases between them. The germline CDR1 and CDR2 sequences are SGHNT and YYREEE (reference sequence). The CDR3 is CASSLAGAAGDISGANVLTF. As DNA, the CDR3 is TGTGCCAGCAGCTTGGCAGGGGCTGCCGGTGACATCTCTGGGGCCAACGTCCTGACTTTC.

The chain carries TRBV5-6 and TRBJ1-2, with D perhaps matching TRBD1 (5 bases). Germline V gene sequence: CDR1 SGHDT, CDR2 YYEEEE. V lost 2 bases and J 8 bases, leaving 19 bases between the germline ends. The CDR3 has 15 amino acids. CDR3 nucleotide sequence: TGTGCCAGCAGCTTCAGACAGTCCGGCCTATGGGGCTACACCTTC. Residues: CASSFRQSGLWGYTF. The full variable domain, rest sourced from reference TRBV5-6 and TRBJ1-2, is DAGVTQSPTHLIKTRGQQVTLRCSPKSGHDTVSWYQQALGQGPQFIFQYYEEEERQRGNFPDRFSGHQFPNYSSELNVNALLLGDSALYLCASSFRQSGLWGYTFGSGTRLTVV.

The CDR3 reads CASSHVGSTEAFF. The CDR3, as DNA: TGCGCCAGCAGCCACGTAGGGTCCACTGAAGCTTTCTTT. This chain uses TRBV4-1 with TRBJ1-1; D not resolved. Germline V gene data show CDR1 as MGHRA and CDR2 as YSYEKL. The CDR3 loop spans 13 amino acids. V shed 3 bases and J shed 4 bases, with 9 bases lying between them.

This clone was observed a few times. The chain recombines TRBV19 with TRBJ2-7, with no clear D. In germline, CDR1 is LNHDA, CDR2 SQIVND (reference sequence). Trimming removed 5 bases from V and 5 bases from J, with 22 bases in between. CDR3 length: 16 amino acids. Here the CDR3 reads CASSPLASESLNEQYF. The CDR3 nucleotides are TGTGCCAGTAGTCCGTTGGCCTCCGAAAGTTTGAACGAGCAGTACTTC.

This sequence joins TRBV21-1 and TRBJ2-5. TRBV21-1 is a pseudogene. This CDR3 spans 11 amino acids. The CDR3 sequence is CASSAQETQYF. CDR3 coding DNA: TGTGCCAGCAGCGCCCAAGAGACCCAGTACTTC.

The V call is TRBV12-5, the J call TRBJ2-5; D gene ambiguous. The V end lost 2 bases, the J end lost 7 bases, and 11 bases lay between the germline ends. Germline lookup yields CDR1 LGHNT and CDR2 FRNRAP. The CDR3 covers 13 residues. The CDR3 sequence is CASGLPSTGTQYF. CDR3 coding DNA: TGTGCTAGTGGTTTGCCCTCAACGGGGACCCAGTACTTC.

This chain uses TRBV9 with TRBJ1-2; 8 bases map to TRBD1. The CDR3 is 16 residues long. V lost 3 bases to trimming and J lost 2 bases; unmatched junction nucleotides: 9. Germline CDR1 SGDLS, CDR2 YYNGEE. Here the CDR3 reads CASSDSIQGANYGYTF. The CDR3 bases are TGTGCCAGCAGCGACTCGATCCAGGGGGCCAACTATGGCTACACCTTC.

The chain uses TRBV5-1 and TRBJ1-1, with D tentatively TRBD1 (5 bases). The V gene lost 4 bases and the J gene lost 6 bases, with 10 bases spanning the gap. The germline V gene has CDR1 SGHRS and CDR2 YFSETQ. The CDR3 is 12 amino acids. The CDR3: CASSDLGAEAFF. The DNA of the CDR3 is TGCGCCAGCAGCGACTTAGGGGCTGAAGCTTTCTTT.

The CDR3 nucleotides are TGTGCCAGCAGAACCAGTACACGGCCCTACGAGCAGTACTTC. Translating gives CASRTSTRPYEQYF. This rearrangement joins TRBV6-5 to TRBJ2-7; the D is unclear. The germline V gene encodes CDR1 MNHEY and CDR2 SVGAGI. The CDR3 extends over 14 amino acids. The germline V and J ends were trimmed by 6 bases and 2 bases, with 14 bases remaining between them.

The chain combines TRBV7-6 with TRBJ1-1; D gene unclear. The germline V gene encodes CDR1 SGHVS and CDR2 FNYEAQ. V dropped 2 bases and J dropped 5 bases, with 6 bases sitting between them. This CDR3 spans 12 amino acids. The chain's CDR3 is CASSLMETEAFF. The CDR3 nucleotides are TGTGCCAGCAGCTTAATGGAGACTGAAGCTTTCTTT.

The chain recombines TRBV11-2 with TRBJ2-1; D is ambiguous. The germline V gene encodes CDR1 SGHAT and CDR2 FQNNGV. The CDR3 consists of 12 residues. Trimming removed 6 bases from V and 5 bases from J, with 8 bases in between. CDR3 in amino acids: CASSLTHNEQFF. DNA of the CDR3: TGTGCCAGCAGTTTGACACACAATGAGCAGTTCTTC.

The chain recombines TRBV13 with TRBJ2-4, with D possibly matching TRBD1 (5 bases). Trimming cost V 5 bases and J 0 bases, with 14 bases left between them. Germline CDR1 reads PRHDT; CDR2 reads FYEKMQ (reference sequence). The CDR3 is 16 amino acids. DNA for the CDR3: TGTGCCAGCAGCCTCACGACAGAACTAGCCAAAAACATTCAGTACTTC. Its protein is CASSLTTELAKNIQYF.

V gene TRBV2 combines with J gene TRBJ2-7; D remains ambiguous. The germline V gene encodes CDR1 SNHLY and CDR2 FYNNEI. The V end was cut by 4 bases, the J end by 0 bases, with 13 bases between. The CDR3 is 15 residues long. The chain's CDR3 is CASSVGRIISYEQYF. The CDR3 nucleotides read TGTGCCAGCAGTGTCGGCAGGATCATCTCCTACGAGCAGTACTTC.

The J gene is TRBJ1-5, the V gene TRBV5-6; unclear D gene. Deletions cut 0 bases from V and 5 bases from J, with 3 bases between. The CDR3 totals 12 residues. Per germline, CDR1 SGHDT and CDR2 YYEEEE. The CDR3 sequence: CASSLEDQPQHF. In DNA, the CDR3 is TGTGCCAGCAGCTTGGAGGATCAGCCCCAGCATTTT.

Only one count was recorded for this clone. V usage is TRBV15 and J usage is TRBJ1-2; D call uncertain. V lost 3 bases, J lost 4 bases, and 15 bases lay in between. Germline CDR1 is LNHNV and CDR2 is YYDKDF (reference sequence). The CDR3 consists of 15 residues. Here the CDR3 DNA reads TGTGCCACCAGCAGTTCTCCCTCACGGACCTATGGCTACACCTTC. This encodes CATSSSPSRTYGYTF. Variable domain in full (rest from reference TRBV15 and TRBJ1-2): DAMVIQNPRYQVTQFGKPVTLSCSQTLNHNVMYWYQQKSSQAPKLLFHYYDKDFNNEADTPDNFQSRRPNTSFCFLDIRSPGLGDTAMYLCATSSSPSRTYGYTFGSGTRLTVV.

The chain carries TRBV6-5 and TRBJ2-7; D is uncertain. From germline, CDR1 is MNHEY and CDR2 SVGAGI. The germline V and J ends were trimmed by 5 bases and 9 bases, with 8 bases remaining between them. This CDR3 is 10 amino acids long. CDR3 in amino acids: CASSDNVQYF. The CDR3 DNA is TGTGCCAGCAGTGATAATGTGCAGTACTTC.

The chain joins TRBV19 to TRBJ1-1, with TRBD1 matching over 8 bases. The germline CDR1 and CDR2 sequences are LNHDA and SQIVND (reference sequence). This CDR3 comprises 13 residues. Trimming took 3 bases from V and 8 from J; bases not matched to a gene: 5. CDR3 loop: CASSIGQGREAFF. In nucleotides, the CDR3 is TGTGCCAGTAGTATCGGACAGGGTCGCGAAGCTTTCTTT.

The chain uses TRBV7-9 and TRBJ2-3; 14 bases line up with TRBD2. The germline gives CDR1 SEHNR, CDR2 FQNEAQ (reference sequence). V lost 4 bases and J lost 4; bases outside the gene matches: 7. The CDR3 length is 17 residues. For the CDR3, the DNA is TGTGCCAGCAGCTCCCCGACTAGCGGGGGGGCCCCAGATACGCAGTATTTT. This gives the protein CASSSPTSGGAPDTQYF.

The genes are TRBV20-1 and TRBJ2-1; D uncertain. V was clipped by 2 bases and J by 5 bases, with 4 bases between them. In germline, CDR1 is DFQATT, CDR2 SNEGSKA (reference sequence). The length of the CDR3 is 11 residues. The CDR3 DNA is TGCAGTGCTAGACCGAACAATGAGCAGTTCTTC. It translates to CSARPNNEQFF.

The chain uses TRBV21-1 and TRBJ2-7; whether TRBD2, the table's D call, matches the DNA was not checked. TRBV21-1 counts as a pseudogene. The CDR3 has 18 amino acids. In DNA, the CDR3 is TGTGCCAGCAGCCCCGATTCACGAGAAGCGGGGGGCCGAAACGAGCAGTACTTC. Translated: CASSPDSREAGGRNEQYF.

The DNA of the CDR3 is TGTGCCAGCAGTGAGGGGCAGAATACTAACTATGGCTACACCTTC. Translating gives CASSEGQNTNYGYTF. V gene TRBV6-1 combines with J gene TRBJ1-2; perhaps TRBD1 as D (5 bases). The V end was cut by 3 bases, the J end by 0 bases, with 11 bases between. Germline values: CDR1 MNHNS, CDR2 SASEGT. The CDR3 sequence is 15 residues long.